This T cell receptor beta chain was retrieved from a study of T cell responses to AZD1222 COVID-19 vaccine. In regard to this clone: Antigen: not known.

Trimming took 2 bases from V and 6 from J, leaving 22 bases between them. There are 17 residues in the CDR3. Germline CDR1 is SEHNR and CDR2 is FQNEAQ (reference sequence). Sequenced by immunoSEQ multiplex PCR; TCRdb stores in-frame clones only, minus some. This table holds 110,000 to 150,000 clones, around 90% found once. Study outcomes and limitations: Distributed over spike, vaccine-associated CD4 TCRs predominated at 160-218 and 743-854.

The source of this sequence is an adult who received the AZD1222 COVID-19 vaccine. This rearrangement joins TRBV7-9 to TRBJ1-2; D ambiguous. Sequenced material: peripheral blood, taken 28 days after the second AZD1222 dose. The CDR3 region has the DNA TGTGCCAGCAGCTTAATGGGAGGTTTCGGAGAGTCTCATGGCTACACCTTC. It translates to CASSLMGGFGESHGYTF.